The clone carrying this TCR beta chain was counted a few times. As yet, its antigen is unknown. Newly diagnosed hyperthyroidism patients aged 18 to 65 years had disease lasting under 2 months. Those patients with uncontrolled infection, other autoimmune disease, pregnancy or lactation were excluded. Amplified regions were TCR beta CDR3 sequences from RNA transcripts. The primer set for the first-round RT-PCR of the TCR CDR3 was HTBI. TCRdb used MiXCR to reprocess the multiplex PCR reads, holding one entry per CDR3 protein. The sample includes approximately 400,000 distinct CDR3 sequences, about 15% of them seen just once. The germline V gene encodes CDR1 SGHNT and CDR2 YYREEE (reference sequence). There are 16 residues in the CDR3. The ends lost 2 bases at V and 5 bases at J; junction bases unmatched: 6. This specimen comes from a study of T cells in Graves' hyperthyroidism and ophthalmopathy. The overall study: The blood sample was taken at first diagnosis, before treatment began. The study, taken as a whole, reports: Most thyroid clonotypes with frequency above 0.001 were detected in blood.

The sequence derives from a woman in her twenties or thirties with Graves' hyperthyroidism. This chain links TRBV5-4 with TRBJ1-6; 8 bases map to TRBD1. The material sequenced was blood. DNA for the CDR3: TGTGCCAGCAGCTTCCCGACAGGGGACGATAATTCACCCCTCCACTTT. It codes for CASSFPTGDDNSPLHF.